The clone carrying this T cell receptor beta chain came up a few times. Its antigen is currently unknown. The data derive from a study of T cell repertoires in cytomegalovirus infection. Points from the study as a whole: Ex vivo responses were dominated by HLA-C-restricted CMV-specific TCR beta clonotypes.

The germline CDR1 and CDR2 sequences are ENHRY and SYGVKD. V lost 2 bases and J 6 bases, leaving 17 bases between the germline ends. The CDR3 totals 15 residues. TCRdb ran MiXCR on the reads and lists one entry per CDR3 protein. The sample lists approximately 290,000 distinct CDR3 sequences, around 25% occurring once. The source material was PBMCs. The chain joins TRBV10-3 to TRBJ2-7; tentatively, D is TRBD2 (7 bases). This sequence was found in a human donor in good health (CMV status not recorded). Some clones in this sample may be carry-over from other donors' samples. In DNA form, the CDR3 reads TGTGCCATCAGTGAGGATGGGGGGGGCTATAGCGAGCAGTACTTC. It codes for CAISEDGGGYSEQYF.